A selection of T cell receptor beta chains follows, all from one sample in a study of T cell changes during pregnancy in multiple sclerosis. The data were produced by immunoSEQ multiplex PCR, yet TCRdb's version contains in-frame clones alone and is incomplete. Seen here are fewer than 130,000 clones, more than 85% observed once, and the top ten hold approximately 3.5%. The input for sequencing was peripheral blood, taken after pregnancy. These receptors originate from a female donor with multiple sclerosis, enrolled in a pregnancy study. Both conserved end residues are part of each CDR3. The D gene is left open where the match is weak. Size tells how often a clone was seen (once, few, many) or the class of an expanded clone, and some rows leave it out.

cdr3_aa: CASRFTPGRTNEKLFF; cdr3_length: 16; clone_size: -; d_call: -; v_call: TRBV4-1; j_call: TRBJ1-4
cdr3_aa: CASSWGDRGIGGYTF; cdr3_length: 15; clone_size: -; d_call: TRBD1; v_call: TRBV5-1; j_call: TRBJ1-2
cdr3_aa: CASSPGGYEQYF; cdr3_length: 12; clone_size: -; d_call: -; v_call: TRBV9; j_call: TRBJ2-7
cdr3_aa: CATSPRQGGNEKLFF; cdr3_length: 15; clone_size: -; d_call: TRBD1; v_call: TRBV15; j_call: TRBJ1-4
cdr3_aa: CASSLFSGNYGYTF; cdr3_length: 14; clone_size: -; d_call: -; v_call: TRBV27; j_call: TRBJ1-2
cdr3_aa: CASSLRTGTIYEQYF; cdr3_length: 15; clone_size: -; d_call: TRBD1; v_call: TRBV5-1; j_call: TRBJ2-7
cdr3_aa: CASSMTEMEGYTF; cdr3_length: 13; clone_size: -; d_call: -; v_call: TRBV6-1; j_call: TRBJ1-2
cdr3_aa: CASSLGRGAQAPKETQYF; cdr3_length: 18; clone_size: -; d_call: -; v_call: TRBV5-1; j_call: TRBJ2-5
cdr3_aa: CASSLAGALTDTQYF; cdr3_length: 15; clone_size: -; d_call: TRBD2; v_call: TRBV5-4; j_call: TRBJ2-3
cdr3_aa: CASSYRLAGDYNEQFF; cdr3_length: 16; clone_size: -; d_call: TRBD2; v_call: TRBV5-4; j_call: TRBJ2-1
cdr3_aa: CASSELRGNGYTF; cdr3_length: 13; clone_size: -; d_call: -; v_call: TRBV10-2; j_call: TRBJ1-2
cdr3_aa: CASSLGVGGPEETQYF; cdr3_length: 16; clone_size: -; d_call: -; v_call: TRBV5-6; j_call: TRBJ2-5
cdr3_aa: CASRSDRGESPLHF; cdr3_length: 14; clone_size: few; d_call: TRBD1; v_call: TRBV5-4; j_call: TRBJ1-6
cdr3_aa: CASSLAGTGGEQYF; cdr3_length: 14; clone_size: -; d_call: TRBD1; v_call: TRBV5-4; j_call: TRBJ2-7
cdr3_aa: CASSVVPDTGTGELFF; cdr3_length: 16; clone_size: -; d_call: -; v_call: TRBV9; j_call: TRBJ2-2
cdr3_aa: CASSWGQTKDEQYF; cdr3_length: 14; clone_size: -; d_call: TRBD1; v_call: TRBV6-5; j_call: -
cdr3_aa: CASSPTAEGADTQYF; cdr3_length: 15; clone_size: -; d_call: -; v_call: TRBV6-6; j_call: TRBJ2-3
cdr3_aa: CASSLRRSGGEGAQYF; cdr3_length: 16; clone_size: -; d_call: TRBD2; v_call: TRBV7-8; j_call: TRBJ2-5
cdr3_aa: CASSAAGSNEKLFF; cdr3_length: 14; clone_size: once; d_call: -; v_call: TRBV6-1; j_call: TRBJ1-4
cdr3_aa: CASSVAADSYEQYF; cdr3_length: 14; clone_size: -; d_call: -; v_call: TRBV9; j_call: TRBJ2-7
cdr3_aa: CASSLSSGGYEETQYF; cdr3_length: 16; clone_size: once; d_call: TRBD2; v_call: TRBV5-1; j_call: TRBJ2-5
cdr3_aa: CASSYSTSPPRPQHF; cdr3_length: 15; clone_size: -; d_call: -; v_call: TRBV6-6; j_call: TRBJ1-5
cdr3_aa: CASSFKTRTIRSSTEAFF; cdr3_length: 18; clone_size: -; d_call: -; v_call: TRBV5-1; j_call: TRBJ1-1
cdr3_aa: CASSLARGGAGSGGQVEQFF; cdr3_length: 20; clone_size: -; d_call: TRBD2; v_call: TRBV5-1; j_call: TRBJ2-1
cdr3_aa: CASSPVTGGGAFNEKLFF; cdr3_length: 18; clone_size: -; d_call: TRBD1; v_call: TRBV7-8; j_call: TRBJ1-4
cdr3_aa: CATIRIGVRTEAFF; cdr3_length: 14; clone_size: few; d_call: -; v_call: TRBV28; j_call: TRBJ1-1
cdr3_aa: CASRPGPGIYEQYF; cdr3_length: 14; clone_size: -; d_call: -; v_call: TRBV2; j_call: TRBJ2-7
cdr3_aa: CASSYRLAEVETQYF; cdr3_length: 15; clone_size: -; d_call: TRBD2; v_call: TRBV6-5; j_call: TRBJ2-5
cdr3_aa: CASSLSGGGYNEQFF; cdr3_length: 15; clone_size: -; d_call: TRBD2; v_call: TRBV7-3; j_call: TRBJ2-1
cdr3_aa: CASSTGQTYEQYF; cdr3_length: 13; clone_size: -; d_call: TRBD1; v_call: TRBV18; j_call: TRBJ2-7
cdr3_aa: CASSLPGQGSYNEQFF; cdr3_length: 16; clone_size: -; d_call: TRBD1; v_call: TRBV7-3; j_call: TRBJ2-1
cdr3_aa: CASSLQQGVYEQYF; cdr3_length: 14; clone_size: -; d_call: TRBD1; v_call: TRBV13; j_call: TRBJ2-7
cdr3_aa: CASSESLGQGGEKLFF; cdr3_length: 16; clone_size: -; d_call: TRBD1; v_call: TRBV9; j_call: TRBJ1-4
cdr3_aa: CASSPRGLTTGELFF; cdr3_length: 15; clone_size: -; d_call: -; v_call: TRBV13; j_call: TRBJ2-2
cdr3_aa: CGSFNQETQYF; cdr3_length: 11; clone_size: -; d_call: -; v_call: TRBV20-1; j_call: TRBJ2-5
cdr3_aa: CASSRGQGIHEQYF; cdr3_length: 14; clone_size: once; d_call: TRBD1; v_call: TRBV19; j_call: TRBJ2-7
cdr3_aa: CASSEKGTSGNEQFF; cdr3_length: 15; clone_size: -; d_call: TRBD2; v_call: TRBV9; j_call: TRBJ2-1
cdr3_aa: CASSSPLGGISPLHF; cdr3_length: 15; clone_size: -; d_call: TRBD1; v_call: TRBV7-8; j_call: TRBJ1-6
cdr3_aa: CSVTGVGTEAFF; cdr3_length: 12; clone_size: few; d_call: TRBD1; v_call: TRBV29-1; j_call: TRBJ1-1
cdr3_aa: CASSPSGYTGELFF; cdr3_length: 14; clone_size: -; d_call: TRBD2; v_call: TRBV11-2; j_call: TRBJ2-2
cdr3_aa: CASSEGLHTDTQYF; cdr3_length: 14; clone_size: -; d_call: -; v_call: TRBV7-3; j_call: TRBJ2-3
cdr3_aa: CASSPLPGENTEAFF; cdr3_length: 15; clone_size: -; d_call: -; v_call: TRBV4-1; j_call: TRBJ1-1
cdr3_aa: CASSQDGDRGYEQYF; cdr3_length: 15; clone_size: once; d_call: TRBD1; v_call: TRBV4-2; j_call: TRBJ2-7
cdr3_aa: CASSQRQDTEAFF; cdr3_length: 13; clone_size: -; d_call: -; v_call: TRBV4-1; j_call: TRBJ1-1